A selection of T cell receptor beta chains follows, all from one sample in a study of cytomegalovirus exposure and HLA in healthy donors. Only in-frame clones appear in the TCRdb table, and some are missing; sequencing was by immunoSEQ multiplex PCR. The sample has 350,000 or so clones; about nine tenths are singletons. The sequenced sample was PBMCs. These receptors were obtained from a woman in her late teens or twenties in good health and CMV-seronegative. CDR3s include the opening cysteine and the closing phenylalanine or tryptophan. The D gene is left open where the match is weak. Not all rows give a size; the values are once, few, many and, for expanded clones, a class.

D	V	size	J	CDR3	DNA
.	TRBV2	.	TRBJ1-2	CASQTRQAPGYTF	TGTGCCAGCCAAACGAGACAGGCGCCCGGCTACACCTTC
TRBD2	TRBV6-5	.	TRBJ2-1	CASSYSGRSYNEQFF	TGTGCCAGCAGTTACAGCGGGAGATCCTACAATGAGCAGTTCTTC
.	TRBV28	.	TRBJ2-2	CASSFDGGVGPGELFF	TGTGCCAGCAGTTTTGATGGCGGGGTGGGACCCGGGGAGCTGTTTTTT
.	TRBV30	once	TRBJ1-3	CAWSRGISISSGNTIYF	TGTGCCTGGAGCAGGGGAATCTCCATCTCGTCTGGAAACACCATATATTTT
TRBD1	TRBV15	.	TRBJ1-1	CATSRDPAGGKSEAFF	TGTGCCACCAGCAGAGATCCCGCAGGGGGCAAGTCTGAAGCTTTCTTT
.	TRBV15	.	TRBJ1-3	CATSRDGASGNTIYF	TGTGCCACCAGCAGAGATGGGGCCTCTGGAAACACCATATATTTT
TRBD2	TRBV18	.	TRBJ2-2	CASSSTAGRAGTGELFF	TGTGCCAGCTCATCGACTGCCGGGAGGGCCGGCACCGGGGAGCTGTTTTTT
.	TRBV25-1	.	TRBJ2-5	CASSDHSSVQETQYF	TGTGCCAGCAGTGATCACAGTAGCGTACAGGAGACCCAGTACTTC
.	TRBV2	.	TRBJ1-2	CASSETAGANGYTF	TGTGCCAGCAGTGAAACCGCGGGGGCGAACGGCTACACCTTC
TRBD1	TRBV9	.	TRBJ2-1	CASGAGGMWEQFF	TGTGCCAGCGGAGCAGGGGGAATGTGGGAGCAGTTCTTC
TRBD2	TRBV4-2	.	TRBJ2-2	CASSQEGLAGSNTGELFF	TGTGCCAGCAGCCAAGAGGGACTAGCGGGATCGAACACCGGGGAGCTGTTTTTT
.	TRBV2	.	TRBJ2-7	CASSEIADNSYEQYF	TGTGCCAGCAGTGAGATAGCGGACAACTCCTACGAGCAGTACTTC
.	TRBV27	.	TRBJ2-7	CASSLSSRSGEQYF	TGTGCCAGCAGTTTATCTTCCCGCTCGGGGGAGCAGTACTTC
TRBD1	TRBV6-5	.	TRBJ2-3	CASSKGQGSDTQYF	TGTGCCAGCAGTAAGGGACAGGGATCAGATACGCAGTATTTT
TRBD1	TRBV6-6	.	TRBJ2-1	CASSNAQGVSYNEQFF	TGTGCCAGCAGCAACGCGCAGGGGGTAAGCTACAATGAGCAGTTCTTC
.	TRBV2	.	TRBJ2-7	CASSESVGGALEQYF	TGTGCCAGCAGTGAATCGGTTGGGGGGGCGCTGGAGCAGTACTTC